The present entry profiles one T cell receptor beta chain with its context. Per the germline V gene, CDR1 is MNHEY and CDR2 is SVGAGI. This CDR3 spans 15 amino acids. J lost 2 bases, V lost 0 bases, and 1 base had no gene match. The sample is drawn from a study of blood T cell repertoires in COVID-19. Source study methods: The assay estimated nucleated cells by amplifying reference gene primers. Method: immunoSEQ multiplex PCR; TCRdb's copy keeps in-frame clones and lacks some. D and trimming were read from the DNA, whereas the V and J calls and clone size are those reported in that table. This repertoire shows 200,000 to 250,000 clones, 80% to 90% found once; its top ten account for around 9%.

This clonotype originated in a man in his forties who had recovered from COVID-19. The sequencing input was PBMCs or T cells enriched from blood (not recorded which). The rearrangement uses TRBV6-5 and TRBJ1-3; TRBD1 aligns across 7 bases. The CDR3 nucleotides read TGTGCCAGCAGTTACTCCGACAGGGCTGGAAACACCATATATTTT. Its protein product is CASSYSDRAGNTIYF.